Described below is a single T cell receptor (beta chain) sequence and its context. This entry comes from a study of control samples from healthy donors and cancer patients. Assay: immunoSEQ multiplex PCR; the TCRdb copy retains only in-frame clones and omits some. This sample carries approximately 87,000 clones, approximately 86% of them seen once, and the ten largest clones take over 0.95%. The sequence came from a woman aged 45 to 65 in good health. Material: blood.

The CDR3 loop is CASIDRGRENGYTF. CDR3 nucleotides: TGTGCCAGTATCGACAGGGGGCGGGAGAATGGCTACACCTTC. The genes are TRBV19 and TRBJ1-2, with 10 nucleotides matching TRBD1. Germline CDR1 is LNHDA and CDR2 is SQIVND (reference sequence). J gave up 6 bases and V 7 bases, and 8 bases lay outside the gene matches. This CDR3 is built from 14 residues.